A selection of T cell receptor beta chains follows, all from one sample in a study of T-cell memory formation after mild COVID-19. One entry per CDR3 protein, called by TCRdb with MiXCR from the 5' RACE reads. Of under 150,000 distinct CDR3 sequences listed, approximately 21% are singletons. Sequenced sample: PBMCs or a T cell subset sorted from them (not recorded which). Every receptor here comes from a young man who had mild COVID-19 (a few samples of this study predate the infection). Cell type and time point are not known. The conserved cysteine and the conserved F or W are not part of the CDR3 here. The D gene is left open where the match is weak. Size is omitted from some rows. Given values are once, few, many or a class for expanded clones.

d_gene | j_gene | v_gene | abundance | CDR3aa
. | TRBJ1-5 | TRBV15 | . | ATSGFRSSNQPQH
. | TRBJ2-7 | TRBV4-3 | . | ASSQDLAYEQY
. | TRBJ2-1 | TRBV5-1 | . | ASSFQEPYNEQF
. | TRBJ1-1 | TRBV12-3/TRBV12-4 | . | ASSSVFSQNTEAF
. | TRBJ1-5 | TRBV6-4 | . | ASSDSSGQPQH
TRBD1 | TRBJ2-1 | TRBV7-7 | . | ASSLGDRGYNEQF
. | TRBJ2-7 | TRBV5-6 | . | ASSLGENYEQY
. | TRBJ1-2 | TRBV12-3/TRBV12-4 | . | ASVLNRSNGYT
. | TRBJ2-2 | TRBV29-1 | . | SAYGGSNTGELF
. | TRBJ1-5 | TRBV3-1 | few | ASSQGLMGQPQH
. | TRBJ1-3 | TRBV7-2 | few | ASSYMSSGNTIY
. | TRBJ1-2 | TRBV14 | . | ASSRKGGIYGYT
TRBD2 | TRBJ2-3 | TRBV6-5 | . | ASSYNPSGADTQY